This T cell receptor (beta chain) is from a study of CD8 T cells in Susac syndrome. The CDR3 runs 14 residues. Germline V gene data show CDR1 as SQVTM and CDR2 as ANQGSEA. With V trimmed by 4 bases and J by 0 bases, 3 bases remained unmatched. Random hexamers were used to reverse transcribe 0.5 to 1 ug of RNA. TCRdb re-called the immunoSEQ multiplex PCR reads through MiXCR, storing one row per CDR3 protein. The sample records around 130,000 distinct CDR3 sequences, about 94% being singletons. This clonotype was seen just once. The chain employs TRBV29-1 and TRBJ2-1, with TRBD2 matching over 7 bases. The sample consisted of CD8+ T cells from PBMCs. The receptor comes from a human donor with Susac syndrome. CDR3 in amino acids: CSVAWGGSYNEQFF. Here the CDR3 DNA reads TGCAGCGTTGCATGGGGGGGCTCCTACAATGAGCAGTTCTTC.